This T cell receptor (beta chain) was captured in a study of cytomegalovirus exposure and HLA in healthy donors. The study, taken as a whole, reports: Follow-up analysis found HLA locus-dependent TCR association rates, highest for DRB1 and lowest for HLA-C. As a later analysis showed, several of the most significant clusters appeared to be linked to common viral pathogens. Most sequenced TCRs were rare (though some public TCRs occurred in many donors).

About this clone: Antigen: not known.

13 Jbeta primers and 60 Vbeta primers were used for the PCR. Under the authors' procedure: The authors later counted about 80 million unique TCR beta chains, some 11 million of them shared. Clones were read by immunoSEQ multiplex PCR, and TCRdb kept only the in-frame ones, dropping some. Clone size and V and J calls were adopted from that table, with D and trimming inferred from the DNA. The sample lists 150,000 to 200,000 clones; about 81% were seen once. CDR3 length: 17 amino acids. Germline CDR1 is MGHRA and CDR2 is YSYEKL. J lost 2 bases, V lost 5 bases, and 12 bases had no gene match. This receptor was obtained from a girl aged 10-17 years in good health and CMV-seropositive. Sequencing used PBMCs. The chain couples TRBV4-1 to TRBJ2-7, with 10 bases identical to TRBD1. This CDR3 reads CASSMLSPGQGTYEQYF. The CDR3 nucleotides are TGCGCCAGCAGCATGCTTAGTCCGGGACAGGGGACCTACGAGCAGTACTTC.